The subject of this entry is one T cell receptor beta chain. This specimen belongs to a study of blood T cell repertoires in COVID-19. Study summary: The samples span acute and convalescent COVID-19 from the United States, Italy and Spain. PBMCs, B-cell-depleted T cells, or T cells provided the cDNA or gDNA that made up the material.

TCRdb keeps only in-frame clones here, not all; method: immunoSEQ multiplex PCR. Among about 210,000 clones listed, about four fifths were seen once. There are 14 residues in the CDR3. The germline V and J ends were trimmed by 4 bases and 3 bases, with 10 bases remaining between them. Germline loops: CDR1 SGDLS, CDR2 YYNGEE. The TCR sequence derives from a woman aged 50 to 60 with active or convalescent COVID-19. The chain links TRBV9 to TRBJ1-4; D is ambiguous. The specimen was peripheral blood. This CDR3 reads CASSLYGSNEKLFF. The DNA for the CDR3 is TGTGCCAGCAGCCTTTACGGTTCTAATGAAAAACTGTTTTTT.